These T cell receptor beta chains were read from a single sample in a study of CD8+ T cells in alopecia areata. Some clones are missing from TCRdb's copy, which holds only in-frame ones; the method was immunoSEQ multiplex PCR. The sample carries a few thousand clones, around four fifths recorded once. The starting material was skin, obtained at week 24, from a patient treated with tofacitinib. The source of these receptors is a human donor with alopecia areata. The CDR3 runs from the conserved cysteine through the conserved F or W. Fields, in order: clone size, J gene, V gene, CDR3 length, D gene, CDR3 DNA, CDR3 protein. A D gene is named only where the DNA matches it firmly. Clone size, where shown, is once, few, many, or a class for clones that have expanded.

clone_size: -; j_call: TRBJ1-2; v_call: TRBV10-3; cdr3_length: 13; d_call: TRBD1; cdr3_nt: TGTGCCATCAGGCCGACAGGGGGTGGTGGCTACACCTTC; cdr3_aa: CAIRPTGGGGYTF
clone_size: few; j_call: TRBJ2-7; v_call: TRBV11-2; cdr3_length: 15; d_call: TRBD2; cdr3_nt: TGTGCCAGCAGCTCCGGGGGGGGGCTGTACTACGAGCAGTACTTC; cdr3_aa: CASSSGGGLYYEQYF
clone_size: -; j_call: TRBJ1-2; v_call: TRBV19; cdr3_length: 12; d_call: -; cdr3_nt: TGTGCCAGTACTACAGGGATCTATGGCTACACCTTC; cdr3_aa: CASTTGIYGYTF
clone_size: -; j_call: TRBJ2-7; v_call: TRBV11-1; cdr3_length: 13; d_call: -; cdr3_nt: TGTGCCAGCAGTCGGGCCCGCATGGGCGAGCAGTACTTC; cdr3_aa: CASSRARMGEQYF
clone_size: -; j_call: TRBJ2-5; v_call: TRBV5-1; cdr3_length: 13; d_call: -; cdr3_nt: TGCGCCAGCAGCTGGACATCGGAGGAGACCCAGTACTTC; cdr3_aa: CASSWTSEETQYF
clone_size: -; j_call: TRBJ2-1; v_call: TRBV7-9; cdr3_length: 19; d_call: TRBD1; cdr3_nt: TGTGCCAGCAGCTCCACGGAACCGAGGGACAGCATTTCCTACAATGAGCAGTTCTTC; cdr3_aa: CASSSTEPRDSISYNEQFF
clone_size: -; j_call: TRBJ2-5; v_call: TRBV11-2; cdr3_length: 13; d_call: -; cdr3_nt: TGTGCCAGCAGCTTAAGGACGAGGGAGACCCAGTACTTC; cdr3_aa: CASSLRTRETQYF
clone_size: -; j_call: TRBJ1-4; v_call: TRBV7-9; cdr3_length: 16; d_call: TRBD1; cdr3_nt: TGTGCCAGCAGCCCTCGTGGTAATCAGGGGGCGGACGGACTGTTTTTT; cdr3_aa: CASSPRGNQGADGLFF
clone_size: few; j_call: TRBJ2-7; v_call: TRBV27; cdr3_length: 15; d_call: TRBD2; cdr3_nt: TGTGCCAGCAGTCCCCGGGGGGGGATAGCCTACGAGCAGTACTTC; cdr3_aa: CASSPRGGIAYEQYF
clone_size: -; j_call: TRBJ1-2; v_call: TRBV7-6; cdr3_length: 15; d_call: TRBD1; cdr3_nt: TGTGCCAGTAGCGCATCTCCGGGACAGGGCTATGGCTACACCTTC; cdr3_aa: CASSASPGQGYGYTF
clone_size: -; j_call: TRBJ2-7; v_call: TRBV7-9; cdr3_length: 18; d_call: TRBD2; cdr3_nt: TGTGCCAGCTCACAAATAACCTGGGCGGGGGTTAAAACCTACGAGCAGTACTTC; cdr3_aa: CASSQITWAGVKTYEQYF